The 16 T cell receptor beta chains reported below all come from one sample, sequenced in a study of T-cell reconstitution after alpha-beta-depleted transplantation in children. Preparation of the TCRbeta library involved a method that used unique molecular identifiers. Each CDR3 protein is one row after TCRdb ran MiXCR on the PCR reads. The profile shows a few hundred thousand distinct CDR3 sequences, over 9% of them singletons. The specimen was PBMCs, collected before TCRalphabeta/CD19-depleted stem cell transplant. Receptors originate from a boy younger than two with acute myeloid leukemia, due to receive a stem cell transplant.

This clonotype showed up many times. The rearrangement links TRBV5-1 to TRBJ1-1, with 7 bases lining up with TRBD1. Germline V gene data show CDR1 as SGHRS and CDR2 as YFSETQ. The CDR3 is 15 amino acids. J gave up 0 bases and V 3 bases, and 5 bases lay outside the gene matches. CDR3 bases: TGCGCCAGCAGCTCTGCAGGGGGGTTGAACACTGAAGCTTTCTTT. This translates into CASSSAGGLNTEAFF.

This clonotype occurred many times. The chain links TRBV19 to TRBJ1-5, with TRBD1 as a possible D gene (5 bases). The CDR3 totals 12 residues. The V and J ends lost 5 bases and 6 bases respectively, with 8 bases between them. Germline V CDR1 and CDR2: LNHDA, SQIVND (reference sequence). The CDR3 here is CASSWGVQPQHF. DNA for the CDR3: TGTGCCAGTAGTTGGGGGGTTCAGCCCCAGCATTTT.

This clonotype was recorded at least ten times. The chain carries TRBV5-1 and TRBJ1-4, with a weak D call TRBD1 (5 bases). CDR1 is SGHRS and CDR2 is YFSETQ in the germline V gene. V gave up 5 bases and J gave up 0 bases, with 8 bases separating them. This CDR3 region has 14 residues. CDR3: CASSRTPTNEKLFF. The CDR3 coding sequence is TGCGCCAGCAGTAGGACACCAACTAATGAAAAACTGTTTTTT.

This clonotype was detected only a few times. This rearrangement joins TRBV11-2 to TRBJ2-3; 8 nucleotides line up with TRBD1. This CDR3 contains 19 residues. V was pared by 5 bases and J by 4 bases, with 20 bases of the junction left unmatched. Germline CDR1 is SGHAT and CDR2 is FQNNGV. The CDR3 region is CASSTSDREARAIADTQYF. The CDR3 bases are TGTGCCAGCAGCACCTCGGACAGGGAGGCGCGGGCAATCGCAGATACGCAGTATTTT. Full variable domain (missing parts from reference TRBV11-2 and TRBJ2-3): EAGVAQSPRYKIIEKRQSVAFWCNPISGHATLYWYQQILGQGPKLLIQFQNNGVVDDSQLPKDRFSAERLKGVDSTLKIQPAKLEDSAVYLCASSTSDREARAIADTQYFGPGTRLTVL.

In this sample, this clonotype turned up many times. The rearrangement joins TRBV6-5 to TRBJ1-2; D possibly corresponds to TRBD1 (5 bases). Trimming shortened V by 4 bases and J by 4 bases, and 13 bases separated the two germline ends. The CDR3 runs 14 residues. From germline, CDR1 is MNHEY and CDR2 SVGAGI. This CDR3 is CASSSPGRLYGYTF. DNA of the CDR3: TGTGCCAGCAGTTCCCCGGGACGTCTCTATGGCTACACCTTC.

This chain connects TRBV5-1 to TRBJ2-3; tentatively, D is TRBD2 (6 bases). Per germline, CDR1 SGHRS and CDR2 YFSETQ. This CDR3 comprises 17 residues. V lost 5 bases, J lost 0 bases, and 19 bases lay in between. CDR3 bases: TGCGCCAGCAGACCGGGACTCCTTACCTCTAGCACAGATACGCAGTATTTT. Protein sequence: CASRPGLLTSSTDTQYF.

Regarding this clonotype: A much more abundant neighbour one base away suggests this may be a read error. V is TRBV3-1 and J is TRBJ2-2, with D perhaps matching TRBD1 (5 bases). Germline V lookup: CDR1 LGHDT, CDR2 YNNKEL (reference sequence). The CDR3 length is 15 residues. Between the trimmed V and J ends, which lost 1 base and 8 bases, there was a span of 14 bases. CDR3 DNA: TGTGCCAGCAGCCAAGTCCCCAGACCAGGGGGGGAGCTGTTTTTT. Amino acids: CASSQVPRPGGELFF.

Worth noting for this clonotype: A much larger clone sits a single nucleotide away, making a read error possible. V usage is TRBV12-3 or TRBV12-4 and J usage is TRBJ2-2; possibly TRBD2 for D (6 bases). CDR3 length equals 14 residues. The CDR3, as DNA: TGTGCCAGCAGTTTAGAGGCGGGGATCGGGGACCTGTTTTTT. Translating it yields CASSLEAGIGDLFF.

This clonotype has at least ten counts. The chain links TRBV10-3 to TRBJ2-7; 7 positions match TRBD1. This CDR3 spans 13 amino acids. The V gene's germline CDR1 is ENHRY and CDR2 SYGVKD. V dropped 4 bases and J dropped 3; count of bases not matched to a gene: 3. This chain's CDR3 is CAISGAGGYEQYF. In DNA, the CDR3 is TGTGCCATCAGTGGCGCAGGGGGCTACGAGCAGTACTTC.

The V gene is TRBV5-1, the J gene TRBJ1-4; possible D gene TRBD1, 5 bases. The CDR3 is 14 residues long. Germline CDR1 and CDR2: SGHRS and YFSETQ. V was shortened by 3 bases and J by 1 base, with 7 bases between the two germline ends. The CDR3 is CASSWGGTNEKLFF. The CDR3 DNA sequence: TGCGCCAGCAGCTGGGGGGGAACTAATGAAAAACTGTTTTTT. The complete variable domain, with remaining parts taken from reference TRBV5-1 and TRBJ1-4, reads KAGVTQTPRYLIKTRGQQVTLSCSPISGHRSVSWYQQTPGQGLQFLFEYFSETQRNKGNFPGRFSGRQFSNSRSEMNVSTLELGDSALYLCASSWGGTNEKLFFGSGTQLSVL.

The table lists this clonotype with many counts. The chain has TRBV28 and TRBJ2-7; no firm D call. The CDR3 is 14 residues long. Trimming shortened V by 2 bases and J by 5 bases, and 13 bases separated the two germline ends. In germline, CDR1 is MDHEN, CDR2 SYDVKM. CDR3 sequence (DNA): TGTGCCAGCAGTTTAAGCCGGTCCCCCCACGAGCAGTACTTC. Its translation is CASSLSRSPHEQYF. Using reference TRBV28 and TRBJ2-7 for the parts outside the CDR3, the full variable domain is DVKVTQSSRYLVKRTGEKVFLECVQDMDHENMFWYRQDPGLGLRLIYFSYDVKMKEKGDIPEGYSVSREKKERFSLILESASTNQTSMYLCASSLSRSPHEQYFGPGTRLTVT.

This clonotype was seen more than once but under ten times. CDR3 residues: CASSLSSGSPLAKNIQYF. CDR3 bases: TGTGCCAGCAGTTTATCTAGCGGGAGTCCCCTAGCCAAAAACATTCAGTACTTC. V usage is TRBV12-3 or TRBV12-4 and J usage is TRBJ2-4; 10 bases map to TRBD2. V shed 2 bases, J shed 0 bases, and the junction held 7 bases outside the gene matches. The CDR3 covers 18 residues.

This clonotype was recorded many times. This chain links TRBV12-3 or TRBV12-4 with TRBJ2-7; 12 positions agree with TRBD1. The CDR3 spans 14 residues. The ends lost 5 bases at V and 6 bases at J; junction bases unmatched: 5. The CDR3 here is CASSARDRGLEQYF. In nucleotides, the CDR3 is TGTGCCAGCAGTGCCCGGGACAGGGGGCTCGAGCAGTACTTC.

This clonotype showed up many times. The gene calls are TRBV12-3 or TRBV12-4 and TRBJ2-2, with D hard to call. CDR3 size: 13 residues. Trimming pared 3 bases from V and 4 bases from J, leaving 6 bases between. The CDR3 spells CASSFWGTGELFF. The CDR3 bases are TGTGCCAGCAGTTTCTGGGGCACCGGGGAGCTGTTTTTT.

This clonotype turned up a few times. The J gene is TRBJ2-3, the V gene TRBV7-6, with TRBD1 matching 8 bases. The CDR3 is 16 amino acids. Per the germline V gene, CDR1 is SGHVS and CDR2 is FNYEAQ. V lost 0 bases to trimming and J lost 1 base; unmatched junction nucleotides: 3. CDR3 in amino acids: CASSLAETGGTDTQYF. The DNA of the CDR3 is TGTGCCAGCAGCTTAGCAGAGACAGGGGGCACAGATACGCAGTATTTT.

This clonotype was observed a few times. This sequence joins TRBV12-3 or TRBV12-4 and TRBJ2-7; 10 nucleotides match TRBD1. The CDR3 is 17 residues long. The V gene end was trimmed by 2 bases and the J gene end by 0 bases; junction bases not matched to a gene: 7. The CDR3 nucleotides read TGTGCCAGCAGTTTAAACGCCCGGACAGGGGGCTCCTACGAGCAGTACTTC. Translated, it gives CASSLNARTGGSYEQYF.